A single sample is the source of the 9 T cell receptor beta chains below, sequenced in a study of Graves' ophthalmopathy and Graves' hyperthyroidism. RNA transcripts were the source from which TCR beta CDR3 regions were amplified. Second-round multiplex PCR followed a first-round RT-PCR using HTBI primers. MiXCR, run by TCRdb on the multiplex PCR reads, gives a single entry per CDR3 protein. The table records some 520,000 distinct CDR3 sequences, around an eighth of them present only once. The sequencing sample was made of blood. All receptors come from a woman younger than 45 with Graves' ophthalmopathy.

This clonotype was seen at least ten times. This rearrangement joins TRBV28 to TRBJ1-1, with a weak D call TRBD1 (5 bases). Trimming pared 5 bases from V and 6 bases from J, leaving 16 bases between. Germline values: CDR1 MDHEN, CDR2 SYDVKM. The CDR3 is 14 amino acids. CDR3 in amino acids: CASSTPGYLSEAFF. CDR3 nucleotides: TGTGCCAGCAGTACACCAGGGTATTTGTCTGAAGCTTTCTTT.

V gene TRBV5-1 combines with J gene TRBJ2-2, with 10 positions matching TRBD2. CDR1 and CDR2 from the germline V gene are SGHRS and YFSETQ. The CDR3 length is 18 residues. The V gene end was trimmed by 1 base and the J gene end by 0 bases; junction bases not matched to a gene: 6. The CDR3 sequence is CASSLNAGLAANTGELFF. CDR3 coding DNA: TGCGCCAGCAGCTTGAATGCCGGACTAGCGGCGAACACCGGGGAGCTGTTTTTT.

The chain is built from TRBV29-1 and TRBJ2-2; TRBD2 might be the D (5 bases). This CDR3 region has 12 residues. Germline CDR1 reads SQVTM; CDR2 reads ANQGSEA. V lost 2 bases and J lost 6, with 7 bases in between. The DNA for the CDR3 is TGCAGCGTTGAATCGGGGTCCGGGGAGCTGTTTTTT. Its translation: CSVESGSGELFF.

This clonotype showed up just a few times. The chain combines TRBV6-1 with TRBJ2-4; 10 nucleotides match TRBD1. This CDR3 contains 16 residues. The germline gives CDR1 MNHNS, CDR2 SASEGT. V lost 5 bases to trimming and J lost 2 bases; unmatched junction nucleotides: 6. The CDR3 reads CASSPGTGVTKNIQYF. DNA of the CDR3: TGTGCCAGCAGTCCCGGGACAGGGGTCACCAAAAACATTCAGTACTTC.

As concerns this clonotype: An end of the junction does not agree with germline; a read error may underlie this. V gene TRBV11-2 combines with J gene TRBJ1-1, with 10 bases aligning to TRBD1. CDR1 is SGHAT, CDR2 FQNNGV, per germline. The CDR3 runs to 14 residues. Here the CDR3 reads CAISPGQGYTEAFF. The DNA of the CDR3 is TGTGCCATCAGCCCGGGACAGGGGTACACTGAAGCTTTCTTT.

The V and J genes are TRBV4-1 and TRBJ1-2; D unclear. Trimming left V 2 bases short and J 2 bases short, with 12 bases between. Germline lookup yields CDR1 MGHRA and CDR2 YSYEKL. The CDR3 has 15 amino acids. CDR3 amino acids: CASSQNRGGNYGYTF. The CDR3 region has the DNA TGCGCCAGCAGCCAAAACCGAGGAGGGAACTATGGCTACACCTTC.

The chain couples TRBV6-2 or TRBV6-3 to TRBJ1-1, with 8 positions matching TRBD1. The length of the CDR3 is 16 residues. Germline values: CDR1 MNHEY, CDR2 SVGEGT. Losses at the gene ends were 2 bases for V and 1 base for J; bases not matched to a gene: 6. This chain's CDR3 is CASSYPTGQGNTEAFF. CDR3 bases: TGTGCCAGCAGTTACCCTACCGGACAGGGGAACACTGAAGCTTTCTTT.

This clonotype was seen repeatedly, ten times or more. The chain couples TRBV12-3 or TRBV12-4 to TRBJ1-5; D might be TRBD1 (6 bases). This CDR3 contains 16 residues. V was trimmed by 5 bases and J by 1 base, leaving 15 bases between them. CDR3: CASSPRQAASNQPQHF. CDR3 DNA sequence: TGTGCCAGCAGTCCACGACAGGCGGCGAGCAATCAGCCCCAGCATTTT.

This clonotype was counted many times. The CDR3 region is CASSAGRPAGQYF. As DNA, the CDR3 is TGTGCCAGCAGCGCCGGACGGCCCGCTGGGCAGTACTTC. The chain is built from TRBV12-3 or TRBV12-4 and TRBJ2-7; no clear D gene. This CDR3 comprises 13 residues. V dropped 6 bases and J dropped 9 bases, with 18 bases sitting between them.